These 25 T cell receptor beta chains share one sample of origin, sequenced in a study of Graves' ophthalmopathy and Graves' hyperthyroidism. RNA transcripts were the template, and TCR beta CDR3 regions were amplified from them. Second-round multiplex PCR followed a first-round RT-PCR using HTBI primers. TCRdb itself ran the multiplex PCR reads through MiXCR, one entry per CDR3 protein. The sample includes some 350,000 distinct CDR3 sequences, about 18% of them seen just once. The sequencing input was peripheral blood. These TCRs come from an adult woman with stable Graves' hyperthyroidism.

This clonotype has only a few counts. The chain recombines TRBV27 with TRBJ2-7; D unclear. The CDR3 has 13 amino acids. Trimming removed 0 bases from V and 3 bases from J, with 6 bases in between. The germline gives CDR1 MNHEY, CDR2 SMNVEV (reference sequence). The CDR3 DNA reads TGTGCCAGCAGTTTATCCTGGGTCTACGAGCAGTACTTC. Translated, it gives CASSLSWVYEQYF.

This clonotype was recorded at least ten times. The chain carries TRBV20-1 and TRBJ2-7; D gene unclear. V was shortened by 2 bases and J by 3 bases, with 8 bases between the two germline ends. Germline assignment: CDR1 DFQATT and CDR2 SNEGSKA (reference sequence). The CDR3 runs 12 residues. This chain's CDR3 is CSARRSDYEQYF. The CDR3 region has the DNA TGCAGTGCTAGAAGGAGTGACTACGAGCAGTACTTC.

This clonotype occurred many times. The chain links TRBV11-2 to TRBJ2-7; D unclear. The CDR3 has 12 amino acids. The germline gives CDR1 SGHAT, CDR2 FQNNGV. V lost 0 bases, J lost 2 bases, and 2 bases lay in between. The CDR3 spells CASSLEAYEQYF. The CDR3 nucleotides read TGTGCCAGCAGCTTAGAAGCCTACGAGCAGTACTTC.

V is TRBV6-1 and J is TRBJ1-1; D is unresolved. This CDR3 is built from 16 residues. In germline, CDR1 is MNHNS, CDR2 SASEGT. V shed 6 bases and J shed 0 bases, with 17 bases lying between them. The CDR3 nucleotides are TGTGCCAGCAGCCCTCCAGGAGGCTATTTGAACACTGAAGCTTTCTTT. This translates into CASSPPGGYLNTEAFF.

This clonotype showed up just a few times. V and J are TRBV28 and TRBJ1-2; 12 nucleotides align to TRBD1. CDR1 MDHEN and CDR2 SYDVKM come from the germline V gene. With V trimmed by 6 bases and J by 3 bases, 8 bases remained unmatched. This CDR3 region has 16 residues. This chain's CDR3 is CASSWGQGALDYGYTF. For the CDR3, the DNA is TGTGCCAGCAGCTGGGGACAGGGGGCTTTAGACTATGGCTACACCTTC.

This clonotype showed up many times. The CDR3 protein is CASSHDTAFYEQYF. CDR3 DNA: TGTGCCAGCAGCCACGACACGGCATTTTACGAGCAGTACTTC. V usage is TRBV7-8 and J usage is TRBJ2-7; D not certain. The CDR3 contains 14 residues. Trimming took 5 bases from V and 4 from J, leaving 15 bases between them. Germline V gene sequence: CDR1 SGHVS, CDR2 FQNEAQ.

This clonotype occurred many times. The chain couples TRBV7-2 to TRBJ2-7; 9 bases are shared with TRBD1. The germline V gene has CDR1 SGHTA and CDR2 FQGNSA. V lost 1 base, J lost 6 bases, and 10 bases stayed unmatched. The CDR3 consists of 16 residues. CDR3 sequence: CASSLGIGTGSREQYF. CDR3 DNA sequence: TGTGCCAGCAGCTTAGGCATTGGGACAGGGTCGCGCGAGCAGTACTTC.

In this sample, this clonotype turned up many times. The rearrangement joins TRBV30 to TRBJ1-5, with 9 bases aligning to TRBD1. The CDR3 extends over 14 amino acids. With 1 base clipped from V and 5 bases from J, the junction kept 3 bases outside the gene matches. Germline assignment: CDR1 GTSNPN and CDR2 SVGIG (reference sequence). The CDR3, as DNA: TGTGCCTGGAGTGCCGGACAGGGGTATCAGCCCCAGCATTTT. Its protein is CAWSAGQGYQPQHF. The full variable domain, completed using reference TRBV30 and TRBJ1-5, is SQTIHQWPATLVQPVGSPLSLECTVEGTSNPNLYWYRQAAGRGLQLLFYSVGIGQISSEVPQNLSASRPQDRQFILSSKKLLLSDSGFYLCAWSAGQGYQPQHFGDGTRLSIL.

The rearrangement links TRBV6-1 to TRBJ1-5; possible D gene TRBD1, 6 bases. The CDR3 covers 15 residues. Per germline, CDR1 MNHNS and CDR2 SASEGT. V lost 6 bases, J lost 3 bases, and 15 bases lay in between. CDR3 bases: TGTGCCAGCAGGCCCCACAGGGCCTTCAATCAGCCCCAGCATTTT. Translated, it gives CASRPHRAFNQPQHF.

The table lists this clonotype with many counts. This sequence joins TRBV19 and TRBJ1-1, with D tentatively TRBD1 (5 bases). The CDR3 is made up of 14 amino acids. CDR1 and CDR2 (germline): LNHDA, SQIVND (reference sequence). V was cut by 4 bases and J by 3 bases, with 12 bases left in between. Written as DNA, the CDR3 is TGTGCCAGTAGTAGGGGGGGTTTGGACACTGAAGCTTTCTTT. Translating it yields CASSRGGLDTEAFF.

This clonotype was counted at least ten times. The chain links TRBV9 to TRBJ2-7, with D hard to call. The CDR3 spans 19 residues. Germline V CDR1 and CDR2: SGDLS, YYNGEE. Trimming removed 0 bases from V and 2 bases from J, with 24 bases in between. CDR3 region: CASSVATTRTISGPYEQYF. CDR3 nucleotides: TGTGCCAGCAGCGTAGCTACCACCCGTACTATTTCGGGCCCCTACGAGCAGTACTTC. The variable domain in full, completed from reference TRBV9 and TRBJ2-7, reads DSGVTQTPKHLITATGQRVTLRCSPRSGDLSVYWYQQSLDQGLQFLIQYYNGEERAKGNILERFSAQQFPDLHSELNLSSLELGDSALYFCASSVATTRTISGPYEQYFGPGTRLTVT.

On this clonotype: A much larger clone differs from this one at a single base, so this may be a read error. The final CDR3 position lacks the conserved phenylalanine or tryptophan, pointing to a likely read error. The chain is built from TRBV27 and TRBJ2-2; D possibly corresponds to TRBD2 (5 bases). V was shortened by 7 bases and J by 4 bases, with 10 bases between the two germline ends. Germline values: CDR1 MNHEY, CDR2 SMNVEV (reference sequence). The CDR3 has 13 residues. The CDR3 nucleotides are TGTGCCAGCAATGTACTAGGCACCGGGGAGCTGTTTGTT. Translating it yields CASNVLGTGELFV.

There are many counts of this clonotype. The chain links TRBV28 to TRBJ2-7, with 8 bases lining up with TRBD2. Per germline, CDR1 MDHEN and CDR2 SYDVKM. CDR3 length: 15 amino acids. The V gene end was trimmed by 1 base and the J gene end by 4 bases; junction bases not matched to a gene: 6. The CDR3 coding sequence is TGTGCCAGCAGTTTATTAAGCGGGGGTTATTACGAGCAGTACTTC. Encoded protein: CASSLLSGGYYEQYF.

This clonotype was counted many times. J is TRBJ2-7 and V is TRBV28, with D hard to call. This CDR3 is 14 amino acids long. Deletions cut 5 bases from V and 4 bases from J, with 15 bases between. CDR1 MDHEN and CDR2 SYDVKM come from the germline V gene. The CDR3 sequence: CASSQVWSEYEQYF. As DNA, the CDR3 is TGTGCCAGCAGTCAAGTGTGGAGTGAGTACGAGCAGTACTTC.

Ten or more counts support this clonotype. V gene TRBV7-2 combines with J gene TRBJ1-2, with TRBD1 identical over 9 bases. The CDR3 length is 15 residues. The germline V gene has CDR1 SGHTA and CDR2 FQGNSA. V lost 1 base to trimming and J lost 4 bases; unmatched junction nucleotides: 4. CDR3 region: CASSLEGQGGYGYTF. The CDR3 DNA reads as TGTGCCAGCAGCTTAGAGGGACAGGGTGGCTATGGCTACACCTTC.

This CDR3 is CASSSPGLAGPQETQYF. CDR3 DNA sequence: TGTGCCAGCAGTTCCCCGGGACTAGCGGGTCCACAAGAGACCCAGTACTTC. V and J are TRBV12-3 or TRBV12-4 and TRBJ2-5; 12 nucleotides agree with TRBD2. The ends lost 4 bases at V and 2 bases at J; junction bases unmatched: 8. The CDR3 has 17 amino acids.

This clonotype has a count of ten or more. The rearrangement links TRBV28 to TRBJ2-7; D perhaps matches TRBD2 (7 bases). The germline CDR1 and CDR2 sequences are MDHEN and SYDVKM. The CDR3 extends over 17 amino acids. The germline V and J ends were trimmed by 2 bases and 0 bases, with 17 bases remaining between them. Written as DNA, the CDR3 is TGTGCCAGCAGTTTACCCTCTCGGGAGGACAGCTCCTACGAGCAGTACTTC. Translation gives CASSLPSREDSSYEQYF.

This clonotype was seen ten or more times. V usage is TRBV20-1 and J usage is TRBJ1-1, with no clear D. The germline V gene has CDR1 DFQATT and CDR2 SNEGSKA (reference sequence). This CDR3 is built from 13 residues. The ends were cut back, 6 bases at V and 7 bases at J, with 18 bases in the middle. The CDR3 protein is CSAILGRTGEAFF. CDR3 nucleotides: TGCAGTGCCATACTGGGGAGGACGGGTGAAGCTTTCTTT.

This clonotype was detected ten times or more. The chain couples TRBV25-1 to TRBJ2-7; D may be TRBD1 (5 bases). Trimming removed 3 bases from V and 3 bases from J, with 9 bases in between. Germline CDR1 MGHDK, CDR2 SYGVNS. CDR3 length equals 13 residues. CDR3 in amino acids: CASSDRQLYEQYF. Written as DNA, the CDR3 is TGTGCCAGCAGTGATCGACAGCTCTACGAGCAGTACTTC.

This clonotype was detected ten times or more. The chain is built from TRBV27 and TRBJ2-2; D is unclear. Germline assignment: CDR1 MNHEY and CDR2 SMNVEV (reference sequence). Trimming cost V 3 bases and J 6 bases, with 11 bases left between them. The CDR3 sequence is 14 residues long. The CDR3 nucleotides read TGTGCCAGCAGTTTTCAGTCACCGCCCGGGGAGCTGTTTTTT. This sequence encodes CASSFQSPPGELFF.

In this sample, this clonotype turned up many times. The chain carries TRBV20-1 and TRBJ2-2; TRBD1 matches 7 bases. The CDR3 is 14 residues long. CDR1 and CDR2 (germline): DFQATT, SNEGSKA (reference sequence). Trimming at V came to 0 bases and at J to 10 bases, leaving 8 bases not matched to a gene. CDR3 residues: CSARDPTGTEELFF. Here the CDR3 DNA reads TGCAGTGCTAGAGATCCGACAGGGACGGAGGAGCTGTTTTTT.

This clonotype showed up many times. In nucleotides, the CDR3 is TGTGCCAGCAGCCCCGTCCCAGAGAACACCGGGGAGCTGTTTTTT. It codes for CASSPVPENTGELFF. The rearrangement uses TRBV11-2 and TRBJ2-2, with D unclear. The CDR3 extends over 15 amino acids. The V gene's germline CDR1 is SGHAT and CDR2 FQNNGV. The germline V and J ends were trimmed by 5 bases and 1 base, with 11 bases remaining between them. The full variable domain, in which reference TRBV11-2 and TRBJ2-2 provide the parts outside the CDR3, is EAGVAQSPRYKIIEKRQSVAFWCNPISGHATLYWYQQILGQGPKLLIQFQNNGVVDDSQLPKDRFSAERLKGVDSTLKIQPAKLEDSAVYLCASSPVPENTGELFFGEGSRLTVL.

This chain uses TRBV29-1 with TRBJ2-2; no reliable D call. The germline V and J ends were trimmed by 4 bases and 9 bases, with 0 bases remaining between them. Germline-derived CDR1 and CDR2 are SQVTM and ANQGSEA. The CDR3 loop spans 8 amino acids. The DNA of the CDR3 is TGCAGCGTTGGGGAGCTGTTTTTT. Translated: CSVGELFF.

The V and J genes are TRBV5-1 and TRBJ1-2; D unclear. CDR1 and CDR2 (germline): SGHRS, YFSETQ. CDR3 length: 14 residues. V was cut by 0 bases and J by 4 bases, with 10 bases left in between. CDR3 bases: TGCGCCAGCAGCTTGGCCGGGGATGGCTATGGCTACACCTTC. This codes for CASSLAGDGYGYTF.

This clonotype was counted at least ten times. The CDR3 region has the DNA TGTGCCATCAGGAACCGGACAGGCCGAGGGGAAAAAGAGACCCAGTACTTC. Residues: CAIRNRTGRGEKETQYF. The chain uses TRBV10-3 and TRBJ2-5, with 7 bases fitting TRBD1. Germline assignment: CDR1 ENHRY and CDR2 SYGVKD. V was pared by 6 bases and J by 3 bases, with 16 bases of the junction left unmatched. The CDR3 consists of 17 residues.